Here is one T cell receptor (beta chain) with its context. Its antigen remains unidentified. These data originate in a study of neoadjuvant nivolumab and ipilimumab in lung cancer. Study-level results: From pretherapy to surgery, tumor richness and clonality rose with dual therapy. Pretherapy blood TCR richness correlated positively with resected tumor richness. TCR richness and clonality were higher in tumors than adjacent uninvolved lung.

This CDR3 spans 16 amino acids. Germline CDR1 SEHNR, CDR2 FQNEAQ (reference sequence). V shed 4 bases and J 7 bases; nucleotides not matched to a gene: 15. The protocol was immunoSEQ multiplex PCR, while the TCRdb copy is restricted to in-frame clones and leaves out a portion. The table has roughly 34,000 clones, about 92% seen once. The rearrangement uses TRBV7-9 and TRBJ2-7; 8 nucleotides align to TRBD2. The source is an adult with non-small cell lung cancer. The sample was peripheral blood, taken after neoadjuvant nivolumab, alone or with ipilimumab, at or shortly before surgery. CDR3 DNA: TGTGCCAGCAGCTCCCCCGTAGCGGGGACGAGTCGTGAGCAGTACTTC. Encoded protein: CASSSPVAGTSREQYF.